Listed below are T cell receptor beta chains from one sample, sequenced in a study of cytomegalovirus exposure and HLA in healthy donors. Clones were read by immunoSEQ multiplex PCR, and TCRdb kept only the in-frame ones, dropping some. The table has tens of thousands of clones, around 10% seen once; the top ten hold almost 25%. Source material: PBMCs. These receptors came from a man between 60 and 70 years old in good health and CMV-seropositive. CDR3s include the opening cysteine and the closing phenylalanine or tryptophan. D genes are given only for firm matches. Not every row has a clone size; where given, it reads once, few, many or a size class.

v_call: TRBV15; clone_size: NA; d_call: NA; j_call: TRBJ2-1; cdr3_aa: CATSTTRNNEQFF
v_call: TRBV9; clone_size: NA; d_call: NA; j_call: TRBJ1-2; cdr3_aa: CASSVGAGYGYTF
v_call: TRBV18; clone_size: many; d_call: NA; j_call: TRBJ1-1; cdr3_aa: CASSQEGEGTEAFF
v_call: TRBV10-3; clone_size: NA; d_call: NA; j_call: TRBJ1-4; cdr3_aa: CAISPGGGRNEKLFF
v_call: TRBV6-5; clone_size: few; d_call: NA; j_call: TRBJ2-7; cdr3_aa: CASSYAPLYEQYF
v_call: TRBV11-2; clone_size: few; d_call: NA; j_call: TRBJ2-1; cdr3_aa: CASSPPGAYNEQFF
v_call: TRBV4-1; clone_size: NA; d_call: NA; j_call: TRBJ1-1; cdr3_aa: CASSQTTSTEAFF
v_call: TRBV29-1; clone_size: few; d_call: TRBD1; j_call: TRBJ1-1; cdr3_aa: CSVRDSSTEAFF
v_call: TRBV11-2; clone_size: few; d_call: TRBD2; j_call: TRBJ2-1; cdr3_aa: CASSPMAGGRSEQFF
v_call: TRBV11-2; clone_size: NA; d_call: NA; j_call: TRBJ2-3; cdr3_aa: CASSLVGGTVTDTQYF
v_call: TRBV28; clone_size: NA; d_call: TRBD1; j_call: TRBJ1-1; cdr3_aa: CASSLTGVMNTEAFF
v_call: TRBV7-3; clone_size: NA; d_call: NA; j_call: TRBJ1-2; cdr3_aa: CASSLTPGERGYTF
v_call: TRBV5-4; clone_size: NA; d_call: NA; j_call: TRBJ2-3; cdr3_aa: CASSSVAVGRGTDTQYF
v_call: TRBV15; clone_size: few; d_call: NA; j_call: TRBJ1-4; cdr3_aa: CATSSVRERTNEKLFF
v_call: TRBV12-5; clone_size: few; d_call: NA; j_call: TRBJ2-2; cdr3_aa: CASGPPSAGLGTGELFF
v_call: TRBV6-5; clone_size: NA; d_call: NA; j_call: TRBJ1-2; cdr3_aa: CASSYSSRNYGYTF
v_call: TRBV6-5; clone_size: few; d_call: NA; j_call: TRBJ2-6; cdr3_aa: CASRLASGANVLTF
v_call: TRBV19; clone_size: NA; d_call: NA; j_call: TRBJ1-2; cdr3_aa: CASTGVYGYTF
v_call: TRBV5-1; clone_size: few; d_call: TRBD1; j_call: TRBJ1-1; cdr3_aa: CASSSGQGWSTEAFF
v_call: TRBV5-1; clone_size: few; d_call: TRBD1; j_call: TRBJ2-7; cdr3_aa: CASSWSDRVSYEQYF
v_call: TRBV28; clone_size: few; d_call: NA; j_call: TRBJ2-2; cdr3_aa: CASSFIRANGELFF
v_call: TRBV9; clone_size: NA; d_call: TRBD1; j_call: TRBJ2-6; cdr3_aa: CASSVRDRGLGANVLTF
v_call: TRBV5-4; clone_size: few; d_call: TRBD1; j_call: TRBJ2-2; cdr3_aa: CASNTGGWDTGELFF
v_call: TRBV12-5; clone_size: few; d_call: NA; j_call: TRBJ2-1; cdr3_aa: CASGLQGYEQFF
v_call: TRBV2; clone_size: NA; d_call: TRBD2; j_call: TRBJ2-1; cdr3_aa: CASKVVLAGGPEQFF
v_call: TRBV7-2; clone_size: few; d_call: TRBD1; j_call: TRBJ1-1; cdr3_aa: CASSLQGAQNTEAFF
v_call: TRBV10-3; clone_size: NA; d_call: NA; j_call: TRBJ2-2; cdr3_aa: CAIRSAQGYTGELFF
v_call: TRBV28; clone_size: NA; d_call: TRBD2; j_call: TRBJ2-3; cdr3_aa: CASSFKWRVAGGTDTQYF
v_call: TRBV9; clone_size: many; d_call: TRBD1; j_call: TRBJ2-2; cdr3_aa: CASSPGGRNTGELFF
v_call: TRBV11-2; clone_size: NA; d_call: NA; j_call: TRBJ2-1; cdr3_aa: CASSLDRANEQFF
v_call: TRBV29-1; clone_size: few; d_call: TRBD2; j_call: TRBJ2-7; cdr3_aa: CNVGRASGSLDF